This TCR beta chain was captured in a study of CD8+CD57+ T cells in acquired aplastic anemia. Overall study: Recorded DNA amounts for sorted CD4+ and CD8+ cells had an average of around 3.5 ug. Sequencing produced an average of roughly 11 million reads per healthy donor for CD4+ cells.

Per the germline V gene, CDR1 is SSHAT and CDR2 is FNYEAQ (reference sequence). This CDR3 is built from 12 residues. The study, taken as a whole, reports: There were some 27 CD8+ CDR3 sequences that occurred in both patients and controls. No significant difference in CD8+ Simpson's diversity was found between patients and controls.

A note on this clonotype: Antigen specificity is unknown. Germline is not matched at one junction end, which may reflect a read error.

Genomic DNA acted as the template from which TCR beta VDJ combination and CDR3 sequence profiling were carried out. Via MiXCR, TCRdb re-called the reads, giving one row per CDR3 protein. The table has over 40,000 distinct CDR3 sequences, around 73% seen once. The rearrangement links TRBV7-7 to TRBJ2-1; a weak D match, TRBD1 (5 bases). The TCR was taken from a human donor in good health, serving as a control. Sequences were obtained from sorted CD4+, CD8+, or CD8+CD57+ T cells (not recorded which) from PBMCs. In nucleotides, the CDR3 is TGTGCTAGCAGCTCACCAGGGAATGAGCAGTTCTTC. Its translation: CASSSPGNEQFF.